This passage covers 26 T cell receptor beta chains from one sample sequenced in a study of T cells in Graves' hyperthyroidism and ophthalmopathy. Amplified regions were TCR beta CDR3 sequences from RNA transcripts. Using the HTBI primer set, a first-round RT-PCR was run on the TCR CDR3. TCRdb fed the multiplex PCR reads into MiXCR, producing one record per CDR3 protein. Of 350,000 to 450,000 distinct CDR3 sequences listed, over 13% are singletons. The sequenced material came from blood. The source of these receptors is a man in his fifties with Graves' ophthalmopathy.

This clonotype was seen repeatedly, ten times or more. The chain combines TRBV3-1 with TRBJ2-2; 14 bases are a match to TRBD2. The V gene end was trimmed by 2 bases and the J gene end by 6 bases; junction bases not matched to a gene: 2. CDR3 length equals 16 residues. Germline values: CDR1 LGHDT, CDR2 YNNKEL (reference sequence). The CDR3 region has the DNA TGTGCCAGCAGCCAATGGGGACTAGCGGGAGCCGGGGAGCTGTTTTTT. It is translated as CASSQWGLAGAGELFF.

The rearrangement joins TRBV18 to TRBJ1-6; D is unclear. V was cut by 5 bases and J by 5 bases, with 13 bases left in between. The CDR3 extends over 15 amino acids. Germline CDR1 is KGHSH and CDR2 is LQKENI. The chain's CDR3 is CASSSVGNNNSPLHF. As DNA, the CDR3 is TGTGCCAGCTCATCCGTTGGCAACAATAATTCACCCCTCCACTTT. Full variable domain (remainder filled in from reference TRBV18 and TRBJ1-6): NAGVMQNPRHLVRRRGQEARLRCSPMKGHSHVYWYRQLPEEGLKFMVYLQKENIIDESGMPKERFSAEFPKEGPSILRIQQVVRGDSAAYFCASSSVGNNNSPLHFGNGTRLTVT.

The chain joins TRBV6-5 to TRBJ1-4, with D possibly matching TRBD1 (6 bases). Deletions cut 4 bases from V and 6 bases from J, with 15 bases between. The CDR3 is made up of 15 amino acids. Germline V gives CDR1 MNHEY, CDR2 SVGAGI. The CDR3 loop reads CASSSYRELDEKLFF. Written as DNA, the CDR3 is TGTGCCAGCAGTTCCTACAGGGAACTCGATGAAAAACTGTTTTTT.

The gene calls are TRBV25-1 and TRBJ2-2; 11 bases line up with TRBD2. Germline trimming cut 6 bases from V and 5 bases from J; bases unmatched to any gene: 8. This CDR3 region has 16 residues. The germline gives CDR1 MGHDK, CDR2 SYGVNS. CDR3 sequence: CASRGPLAGDTGELFF. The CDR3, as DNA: TGTGCCAGCAGGGGACCACTAGCGGGAGATACCGGGGAGCTGTTTTTT. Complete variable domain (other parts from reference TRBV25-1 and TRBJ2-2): EADIYQTPRYLVIGTGKKITLECSQTMGHDKMYWYQQDPGMELHLIHYSYGVNSTEKGDLSSESTVSRIRTEHFPLTLESARPSHTSQYLCASRGPLAGDTGELFFGEGSRLTVL.

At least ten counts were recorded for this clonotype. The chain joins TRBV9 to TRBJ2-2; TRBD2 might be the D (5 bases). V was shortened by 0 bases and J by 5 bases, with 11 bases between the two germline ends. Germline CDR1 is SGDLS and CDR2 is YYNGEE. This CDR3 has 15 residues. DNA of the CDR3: TGTGCCAGCAGCGTAGCTCGGGGAACGACCGGGGAGCTGTTTTTT. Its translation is CASSVARGTTGELFF. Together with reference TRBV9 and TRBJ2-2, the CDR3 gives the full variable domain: DSGVTQTPKHLITATGQRVTLRCSPRSGDLSVYWYQQSLDQGLQFLIQYYNGEERAKGNILERFSAQQFPDLHSELNLSSLELGDSALYFCASSVARGTTGELFFGEGSRLTVL.

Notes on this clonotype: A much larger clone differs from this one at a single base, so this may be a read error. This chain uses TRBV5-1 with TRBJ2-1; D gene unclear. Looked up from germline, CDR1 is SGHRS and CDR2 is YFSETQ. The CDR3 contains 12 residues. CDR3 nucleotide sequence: TGCGCCAGCAGCTTGGCCAACAATGGGCAGTTCTTC. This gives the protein CASSLANNGQFF.

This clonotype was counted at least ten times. CDR3 loop: CASSLWGSGGTNTDTQYF. CDR3 coding DNA: TGTGCCAGCAGCTTGTGGGGTAGTGGCGGGACAAACACAGATACGCAGTATTTT. The chain is built from TRBV5-5 and TRBJ2-3; D is possibly TRBD1 or TRBD2 (6 bases each). The CDR3 is made up of 18 amino acids. Trimming pared 1 base from V and 2 bases from J, leaving 20 bases between. The germline CDR1 and CDR2 sequences are SGHKS and YYEKEE (reference sequence).

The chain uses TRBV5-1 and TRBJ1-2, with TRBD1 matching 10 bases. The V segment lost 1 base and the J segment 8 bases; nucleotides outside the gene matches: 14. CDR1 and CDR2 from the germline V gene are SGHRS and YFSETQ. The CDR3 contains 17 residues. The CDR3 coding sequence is TGCGCCAGCAGCTTGAGGTCATTGGGACAGGGGCCTAGCGGCTACACCTTC. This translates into CASSLRSLGQGPSGYTF.

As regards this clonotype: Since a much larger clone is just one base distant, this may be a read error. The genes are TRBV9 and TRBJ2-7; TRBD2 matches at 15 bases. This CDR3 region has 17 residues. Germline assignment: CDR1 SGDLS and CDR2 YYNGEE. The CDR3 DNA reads TGTGTCAGCAGCGTGGGACTAGCGGGAGGTTCGGGGTACGAGCAGTACTTC. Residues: CVSSVGLAGGSGYEQYF.

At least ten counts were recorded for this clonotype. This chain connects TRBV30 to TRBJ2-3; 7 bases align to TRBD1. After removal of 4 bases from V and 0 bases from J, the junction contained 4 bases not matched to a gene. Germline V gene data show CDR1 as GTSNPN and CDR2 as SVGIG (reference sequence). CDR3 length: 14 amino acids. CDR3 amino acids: CAWNPGQSTDTQYF. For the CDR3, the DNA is TGTGCCTGGAACCCGGGACAGAGCACAGATACGCAGTATTTT.

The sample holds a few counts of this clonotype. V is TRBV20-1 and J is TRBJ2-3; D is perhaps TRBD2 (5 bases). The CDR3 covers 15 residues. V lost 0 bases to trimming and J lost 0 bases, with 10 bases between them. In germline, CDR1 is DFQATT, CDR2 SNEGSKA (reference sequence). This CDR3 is CSARDNWRSTDTQYF. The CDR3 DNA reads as TGCAGTGCTAGAGACAACTGGAGGAGCACAGATACGCAGTATTTT.

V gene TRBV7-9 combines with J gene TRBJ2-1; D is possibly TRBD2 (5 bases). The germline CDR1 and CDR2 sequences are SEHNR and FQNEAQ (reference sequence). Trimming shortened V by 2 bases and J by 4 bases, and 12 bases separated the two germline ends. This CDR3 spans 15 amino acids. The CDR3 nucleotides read TGTGCCAGCAGCTTATGGCGGACTCTTTACAATGAGCAGTTCTTC. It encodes CASSLWRTLYNEQFF.

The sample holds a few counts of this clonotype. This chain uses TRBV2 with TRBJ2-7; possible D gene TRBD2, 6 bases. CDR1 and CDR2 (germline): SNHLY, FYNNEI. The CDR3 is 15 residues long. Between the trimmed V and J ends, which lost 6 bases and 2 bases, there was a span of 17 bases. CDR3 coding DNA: TGTGCCAGCAGAAGACCGGGACTCGACACCTACGAGCAGTACTTC. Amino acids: CASRRPGLDTYEQYF.

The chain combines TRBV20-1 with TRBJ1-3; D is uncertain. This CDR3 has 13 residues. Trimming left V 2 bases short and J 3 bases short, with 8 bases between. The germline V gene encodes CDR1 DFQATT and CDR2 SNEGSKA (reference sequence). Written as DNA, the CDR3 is TGCAGTGCTAGAAGGCGAGTTGGAAACACCATATATTTT. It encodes CSARRRVGNTIYF.

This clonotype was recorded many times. The CDR3 loop reads CASSYQLGEQFF. In DNA, the CDR3 is TGCGCCAGCAGCTACCAACTGGGTGAGCAGTTCTTC. The chain links TRBV5-1 to TRBJ2-1; D is unclear. The V gene's germline CDR1 is SGHRS and CDR2 YFSETQ. The V end was cut by 3 bases, the J end by 9 bases, with 10 bases between. This CDR3 is 12 amino acids long.

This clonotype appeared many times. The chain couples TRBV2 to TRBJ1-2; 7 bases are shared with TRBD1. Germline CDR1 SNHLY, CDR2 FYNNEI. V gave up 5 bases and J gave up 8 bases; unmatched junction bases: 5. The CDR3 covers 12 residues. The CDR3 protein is CASSRQGDGYTF. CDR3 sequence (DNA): TGTGCCAGCAGTAGACAGGGCGACGGCTACACCTTC.

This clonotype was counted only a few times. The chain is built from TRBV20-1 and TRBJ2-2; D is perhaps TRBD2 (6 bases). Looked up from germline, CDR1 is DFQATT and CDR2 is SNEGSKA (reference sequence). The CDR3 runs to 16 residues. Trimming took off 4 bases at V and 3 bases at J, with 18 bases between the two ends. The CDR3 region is CSAKTPGRSYTGELFF. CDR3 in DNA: TGCAGTGCTAAAACCCCAGGGAGGTCGTACACCGGGGAGCTGTTTTTT.

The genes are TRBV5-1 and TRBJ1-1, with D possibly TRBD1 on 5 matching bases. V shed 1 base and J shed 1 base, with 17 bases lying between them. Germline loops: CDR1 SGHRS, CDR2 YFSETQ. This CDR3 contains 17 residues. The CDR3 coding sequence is TGCGCCAGCAGCTTGATGGGACGTCCAAAGGGGAACACTGAAGCTTTCTTT. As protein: CASSLMGRPKGNTEAFF.

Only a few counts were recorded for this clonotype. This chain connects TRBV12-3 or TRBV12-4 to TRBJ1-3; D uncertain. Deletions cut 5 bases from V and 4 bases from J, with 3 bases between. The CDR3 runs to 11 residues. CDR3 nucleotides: TGTGCCAGCAGTACAGGAAACACCATATATTTT. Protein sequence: CASSTGNTIYF.

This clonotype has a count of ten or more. CDR3 region: CASSQGVAATGELFF. CDR3 DNA sequence: TGTGCCAGCAGCCAAGGTGTGGCTGCCACCGGGGAGCTGTTTTTT. The rearrangement joins TRBV3-1 to TRBJ2-2; D remains unclear. Trimming cost V 1 base and J 4 bases, with 10 bases left between them. The CDR3 contains 15 residues. The V gene's germline CDR1 is LGHDT and CDR2 YNNKEL (reference sequence). The full variable domain, its missing parts supplied by reference TRBV3-1 and TRBJ2-2, is DTAVSQTPKYLVTQMGNDKSIKCEQNLGHDTMYWYKQDSKKFLKIMFSYNNKELIINETVPNRFSPKSPDKAHLNLHINSLELGDSAVYFCASSQGVAATGELFFGEGSRLTVL.

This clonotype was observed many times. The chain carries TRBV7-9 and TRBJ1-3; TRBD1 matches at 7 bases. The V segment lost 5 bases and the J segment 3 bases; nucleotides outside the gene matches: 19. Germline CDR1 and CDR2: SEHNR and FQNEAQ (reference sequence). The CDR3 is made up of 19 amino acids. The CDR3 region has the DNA TGTGCCAGCAGCCAGAATTACCGACAAGGGACAGATAATGGAAACACCATATATTTT. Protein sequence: CASSQNYRQGTDNGNTIYF. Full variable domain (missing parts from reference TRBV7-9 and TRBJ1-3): DTGVSQNPRHKITKRGQNVTFRCDPISEHNRLYWYRQTLGQGPEFLTYFQNEAQLEKSRLLSDRFSAERPKGSFSTLEIQRTEQGDSAMYLCASSQNYRQGTDNGNTIYFGEGSWLTVV.

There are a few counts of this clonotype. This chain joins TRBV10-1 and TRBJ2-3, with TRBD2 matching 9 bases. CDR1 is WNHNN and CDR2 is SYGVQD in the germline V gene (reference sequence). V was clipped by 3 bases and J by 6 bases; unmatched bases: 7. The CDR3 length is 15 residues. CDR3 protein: CASSDRLAGSDTQYF. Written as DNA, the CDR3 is TGCGCCAGCAGTGATCGGCTAGCGGGAAGTGATACGCAGTATTTT.

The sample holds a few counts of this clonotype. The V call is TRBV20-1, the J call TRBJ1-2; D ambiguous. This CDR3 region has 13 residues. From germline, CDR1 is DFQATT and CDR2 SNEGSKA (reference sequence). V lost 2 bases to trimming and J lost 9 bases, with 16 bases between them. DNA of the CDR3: TGCAGTGCTAGATCGGGCCAGAGCCTTCGCTACACCTTC. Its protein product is CSARSGQSLRYTF.

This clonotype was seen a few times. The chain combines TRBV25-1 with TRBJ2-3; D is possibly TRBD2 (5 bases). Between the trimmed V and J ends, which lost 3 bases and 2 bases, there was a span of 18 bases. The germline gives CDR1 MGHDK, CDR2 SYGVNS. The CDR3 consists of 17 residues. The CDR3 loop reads CASSENRGHQLTDTQYF. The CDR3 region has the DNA TGTGCCAGCAGTGAGAATCGGGGTCACCAACTCACAGATACGCAGTATTTT.

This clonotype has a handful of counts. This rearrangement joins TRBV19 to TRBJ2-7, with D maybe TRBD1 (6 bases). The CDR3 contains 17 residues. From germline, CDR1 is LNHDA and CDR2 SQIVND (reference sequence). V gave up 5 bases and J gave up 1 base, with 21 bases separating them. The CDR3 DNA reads TGTGCCAGTAGTCGCCAACCGGGACATGGAAATTCCTACGAGCAGTACTTC. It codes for CASSRQPGHGNSYEQYF.

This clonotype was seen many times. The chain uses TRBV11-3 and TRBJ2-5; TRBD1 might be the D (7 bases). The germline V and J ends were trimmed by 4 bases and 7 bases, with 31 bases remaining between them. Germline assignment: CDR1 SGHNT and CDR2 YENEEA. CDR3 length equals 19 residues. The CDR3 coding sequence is TGTGCCAGCAGCTACACTTCATCTTCCCCAGGGGGGAATATAGTGACCCAGTACTTC. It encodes CASSYTSSSPGGNIVTQYF. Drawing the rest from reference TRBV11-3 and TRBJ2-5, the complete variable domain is EAGVVQSPRYKIIEKKQPVAFWCNPISGHNTLYWYLQNLGQGPELLIRYENEEAVDDSQLPKDRFSAERLKGVDSTLKIQPAELGDSAVYLCASSYTSSSPGGNIVTQYFGPGTRLLVL.